Included here is one TCR beta chain sequence, with context. Its specificity is not known. The sample comes from a study of T cells after posttransplantation cyclophosphamide. Findings and caveats of the study: TRB clonality was highly associated with recipient CMV seropositivity and reactivation. Donor-recipient repertoire similarity was low at 1-2 months, rising over year one. TRB overlap between skin or GI tissue T cells and blood was limited.

Using immunoSEQ multiplex PCR, the repertoire was profiled, and TCRdb retains in-frame clones only, with some absent. This table has about 11,000 clones, approximately 80% appearing once. A marrow graft followed busulfan-fludarabine conditioning, with cyclophosphamide on days +3 and +4. Germline V CDR1 and CDR2: LNHNV, YYDKDF (reference sequence). The CDR3 has 17 amino acids. The V and J ends lost 0 bases and 5 bases respectively, with 19 bases between them. This sequence joins TRBV15 and TRBJ1-2, with D maybe TRBD1 (6 bases). The sequence came from a female patient aged 50-59 years who received an allogeneic stem cell transplant from a related donor, was CMV-positive, and had no GVHD. A subset of T cells may come from the graft donor. This specimen consisted of PBMCs, obtained after allogeneic stem cell transplant with posttransplant cyclophosphamide. The CDR3 protein is CATSRDGVGGRRYGYTF. CDR3 nucleotide sequence: TGTGCCACCAGCAGAGACGGGGTGGGGGGGCGTCGGTATGGCTACACCTTC.